This T cell receptor beta chain was documented in a study of blood T cell repertoires in COVID-19. This CDR3 region has 15 residues. Germline V CDR1 and CDR2: SGHTA, FQGNSA. V was clipped by 3 bases and J by 3 bases; unmatched bases: 5. Sequencing was performed with immunoSEQ multiplex PCR; in TCRdb, only in-frame clones are kept and a portion is missing. The table lists around 700,000 clones, about 90% of them singletons. The sequence was collected from a young woman with acute or convalescent COVID-19. The sequencing sample was made of peripheral blood. The rearrangement links TRBV7-2 to TRBJ1-5, with 7 bases fitting TRBD1. The CDR3 region is CASSLGQTYNQPQHF. CDR3 sequence (DNA): TGTGCCAGCAGCTTGGGACAGACCTACAATCAGCCCCAGCATTTT.